This TCR beta chain was recovered during a study of T cell responses to AZD1222 COVID-19 vaccine. The study, taken as a whole, reports: The peak T cell response came first, and repertoires were sampled only after it. Of spike-specific TCRs, nearly half reportedly target regions left unmutated in variants.

This CDR3 contains 13 residues. Germline V gene lookup returns CDR1 SEHNR and CDR2 FQNEAQ (reference sequence). Deletions cut 6 bases from V and 4 bases from J, with 13 bases between. The protocol was immunoSEQ multiplex PCR, while the TCRdb copy is restricted to in-frame clones and leaves out a portion. The sample lists approximately 100,000 clones, roughly nine tenths occurring once. This clone came up once. What it binds is not known. Pooled together were second doses at about 4 or about 12 weeks. The chain has TRBV7-9 and TRBJ2-7; D possibly corresponds to TRBD1 (5 bases). Sequences were derived from peripheral blood, sampled 28 days after the second AZD1222 dose. The source is an adult who received the AZD1222 COVID-19 vaccine. CDR3: CASSPWGRYEQYF. DNA of the CDR3: TGTGCCAGCAGTCCCTGGGGCAGATACGAGCAGTACTTC.